Listed below are T cell receptor beta chains from one sample, sequenced in a study of T-cell reconstitution after alpha-beta-depleted transplantation in children. A single record per CDR3 protein comes from TCRdb applying MiXCR to the PCR reads. In the table there are about 980,000 distinct CDR3 sequences, about 29% of which are singletons. The specimen comprised PBMCs, mostly from graft donor cells, sampled 360 days after TCRalphabeta/CD19-depleted stem cell transplant. Receptor source: a boy in the first two years of life who had a stem cell transplant for SCID, so the T cells may come from the graft donor. Both conserved end residues are part of each CDR3. A D gene is named only where the DNA matches it firmly. The listing skips clone size in some rows; elsewhere it reads once, few, many or a size class.

CSARGGRYQETQYF,TGCAGTGCTCGGGGGGGCAGGTACCAAGAGACCCAGTACTTC,TRBV20-1,TRBD2,few,TRBJ2-5
CASSSHLSSGANVLTF,TGTGCCAGCAGTTCCCACTTGAGCTCTGGGGCCAACGTCCTGACTTTC,TRBV12-3/TRBV12-4,NA,NA,TRBJ2-6
CSVVGQGTGINEQYF,TGCAGCGTCGTCGGACAGGGGACAGGGATTAACGAGCAGTACTTC,TRBV29-1,TRBD1,few,TRBJ2-7
CASSPYSSGGAYNEQFF,TGTGCCAGCAGTCCGTACTCTAGCGGGGGGGCCTACAATGAGCAGTTCTTC,TRBV28,TRBD2,NA,TRBJ2-1
CASSLGLTADTDTQYF,TGTGCCAGCAGCTTGGGGTTGACAGCGGACACAGATACGCAGTATTTT,TRBV7-8,NA,few,TRBJ2-3
CASRSGTQETQYF,TGTGCCAGCAGGTCCGGGACACAAGAGACCCAGTACTTC,TRBV6-6,NA,many,TRBJ2-5
CASSLEGSFTSYNEQFF,TGCGCCAGCAGCTTGGAGGGCAGCTTCACCTCCTACAATGAGCAGTTCTTC,TRBV5-1,NA,few,TRBJ2-1
CASRFTDTPSTDTQYF,TGCGCCAGCCGATTCACCGACACTCCTAGCACAGATACGCAGTATTTT,TRBV5-1,NA,NA,TRBJ2-3
CASSAQEGYEAFF,TGTGCCAGCAGCGCTCAGGAGGGATATGAAGCTTTCTTT,TRBV7-8,NA,few,TRBJ1-1
CATSDPSGGAWNEQFF,TGTGCCACCAGTGACCCGAGCGGGGGGGCTTGGAATGAGCAGTTCTTC,TRBV24-1,TRBD2,few,TRBJ2-1
CSALSRVFYEQYF,TGCAGTGCCCTTAGTAGGGTGTTTTACGAGCAGTACTTC,TRBV20-1,NA,few,TRBJ2-7
CASSAYRDSNQPQHF,TGTGCCAGCAGTGCCTACAGGGATAGCAATCAGCCCCAGCATTTT,TRBV12-3/TRBV12-4,NA,few,TRBJ1-5
CSATTGVANEQFF,TGCAGTGCTACGACAGGGGTGGCCAATGAGCAGTTCTTC,TRBV20-1,TRBD1,many,TRBJ2-1
CAISEPGAFSGNTIYF,TGTGCCATCAGTGAGCCTGGGGCCTTCTCTGGAAACACCATATATTTT,TRBV10-3,NA,NA,TRBJ1-3
CASSRRQTSDEQFF,TGTGCCAGTAGTAGAAGACAAACTTCGGATGAGCAGTTCTTC,TRBV19,NA,few,TRBJ2-1
CASSFGHRAYEQYF,TGTGCCAGCAGCTTTGGTCACAGAGCCTACGAGCAGTACTTC,TRBV7-2,NA,few,TRBJ2-7
CASSLRQGPDTQYF,TGCGCCAGCAGCTTACGACAGGGCCCAGATACGCAGTATTTT,TRBV5-1,TRBD1,NA,TRBJ2-3
CASSSRVPNYGYTF,TGTGCCAGCAGTTCCAGGGTGCCTAACTATGGCTACACCTTC,TRBV12-3/TRBV12-4,NA,few,TRBJ1-2
CSVGRTGSGEGYTF,TGCAGCGTTGGTCGAACAGGTTCGGGAGAAGGCTACACCTTC,TRBV29-1,NA,few,TRBJ1-2
CSVEDGRGGTDTQYF,TGCAGCGTTGAAGATGGGCGCGGGGGCACAGATACGCAGTATTTT,TRBV29-1,NA,NA,TRBJ2-3
CASSFFGRGPGELFF,TGTGCCAGCAGTTTTTTCGGCAGGGGGCCCGGGGAGCTGTTTTTT,TRBV28,TRBD1,NA,TRBJ2-2
CSASPGGAKTQYF,TGCAGTGCTAGTCCGGGGGGCGCGAAGACCCAGTACTTC,TRBV20-1,NA,few,TRBJ2-5
CSARGFGGEAKNIQYF,TGCAGTGCTAGAGGGTTTGGAGGGGAGGCCAAAAACATTCAGTACTTC,TRBV20-1,NA,few,TRBJ2-4
CASRIAGLNTEAFF,TGTGCCAGCCGGATCGCGGGTCTTAACACTGAAGCTTTCTTT,TRBV12-3/TRBV12-4,NA,NA,TRBJ1-1
CASSFIRGAYNEQFF,TGTGCCAGCAGCTTCATCAGGGGGGCCTACAATGAGCAGTTCTTC,TRBV7-3,NA,few,TRBJ2-1
CASSQEGRVLYNEQFF,TGCGCCAGCAGCCAAGAAGGCAGGGTGCTCTACAATGAGCAGTTCTTC,TRBV4-3,NA,NA,TRBJ2-1